This entry describes one T cell receptor beta chain. Germline V lookup: CDR1 SGHTA, CDR2 FQGTGA. V lost 5 bases to trimming and J lost 4 bases, with 17 bases between them. This CDR3 is built from 15 residues. These data are taken from a study of human T cells and chemical hapten exposure. Whole-study context: Upper-back patch tests with 0.01% DPC were read at 6 days.

TCRdb reanalysed the RACE reads using MiXCR and keeps one entry per CDR3 protein. The sample holds roughly 120,000 distinct CDR3 sequences; 12% to 15% are singletons and the top ten take around 0.99%. Time point defined: patch test 1, 2 weeks after DPC sensitization. Treatment given: therapeutic diphenylcyclopropenone sensitization with weekly scalp DPC. Sequences were derived from whole blood, sampled in connection with sensitization to the hapten diphenylcyclopropenone (DPC). The sequence was obtained from a man younger than 35 with alopecia areata. Some clones in this sample may be carry-over from other donors' samples. The V call is TRBV7-3, the J call TRBJ1-2, with D perhaps TRBD1 (5 bases). This chain's CDR3 is CASSPGPGGTYGYTF. DNA for the CDR3: TGTGCCAGCAGCCCAGGTCCCGGGGGGACCTATGGCTACACCTTC.